These 6 T cell receptor beta chains came from one sample sequenced in a study of CD8+CD57+ T cells in acquired aplastic anemia (dated by TCRdb to 2017 to 2018). TCRdb records Illumina HiSeq 2000 as the sequencer. Genomic DNA was used as template for profiling of TCR beta VDJ combinations and CDR3 sequences. The raw public reads went through TCRdb reprocessing: fastp at Q25, MiXCR clone calling, in-frame beta chains kept. Each entry merges the rows of one CDR3 protein and shows their most common DNA and genes. The sample has roughly 150,000 distinct CDR3 sequences on record, roughly 45% of them singletons. The ten largest account for 0.85% to 1.3% of the sample. Material for sequencing was sorted CD4+, CD8+, or CD8+CD57+ T cells (not recorded which) from PBMCs. The receptor set was obtained from a human donor in good health.

This clonotype was counted only a few times. This chain connects TRBV6-1 to TRBJ1-5; D call uncertain. V was shortened by 8 bases and J by 0 bases, with 20 bases between the two germline ends. The germline gives CDR1 MNHNS, CDR2 SASEGT. The CDR3 has 17 residues. CDR3 sequence reads: CASLQSAARHSNQPQHF. In nucleotides, the CDR3 is TGTGCCAGCCTACAATCCGCGGCACGGCATAGCAATCAGCCCCAGCATTTT.

This chain uses TRBV2 with TRBJ2-3, with a possible D match to TRBD2 (6 bases). This CDR3 is built from 13 residues. Germline V gene lookup returns CDR1 SNHLY and CDR2 FYNNEI. The CDR3 DNA is TGTGCTAGGGAGCCGGGGGTCACAGATACGCAGTATTTT. It codes for CAREPGVTDTQYF.

The rearrangement joins TRBV24-1 to TRBJ1-5, with D unclear. CDR3 size: 13 residues. Per the germline V gene, CDR1 is KGHDR and CDR2 is SFDVKD. With 3 bases removed from V and 9 bases from J, the gap between germline ends came to 11 bases. The CDR3 here is CATSDVTAVPQHF. CDR3 bases: TGTGCCACCAGTGATGTTACAGCGGTGCCCCAGCATTTT.

The chain carries TRBV24-1 and TRBJ2-3, with D possibly being TRBD1 (5 bases). The V gene lost 2 bases and the J gene lost 2 bases, with 13 bases spanning the gap. The CDR3 contains 16 residues. The germline CDR1 and CDR2 sequences are KGHDR and SFDVKD. For the CDR3, the DNA is TGTGCCACCAGTGATTCAGGGCAGACCTACACAGATACGCAGTATTTT. It is translated as CATSDSGQTYTDTQYF.

This clonotype was observed a handful of times. A much larger clone sits a single nucleotide away, making a read error possible. J is TRBJ1-2 and V is TRBV5-1; no clear D gene. From germline, CDR1 is SGHRS and CDR2 YFSETQ. CDR3 length: 15 residues. Trimming took 0 bases from V and 7 from J, leaving 16 bases between them. The CDR3 protein is CASSLVVTEAAGYTF. As DNA, the CDR3 is TGCGCCAGCAGCTTGGTGGTCACAGAGGCTGCTGGCTACACCTTC.

This clonotype has ten or more counts. The chain carries TRBV7-9 and TRBJ1-1, with a possible D match to TRBD1 (5 bases). Trimming took 7 bases from V and 1 from J, leaving 16 bases between them. The CDR3 runs to 15 residues. CDR1 and CDR2 (germline): SEHNR, FQNEAQ (reference sequence). This CDR3 reads CASTYLWGGNTEAFF. The CDR3 DNA follows: TGTGCCAGCACTTACCTCTGGGGGGGGAACACTGAAGCTTTCTTT.